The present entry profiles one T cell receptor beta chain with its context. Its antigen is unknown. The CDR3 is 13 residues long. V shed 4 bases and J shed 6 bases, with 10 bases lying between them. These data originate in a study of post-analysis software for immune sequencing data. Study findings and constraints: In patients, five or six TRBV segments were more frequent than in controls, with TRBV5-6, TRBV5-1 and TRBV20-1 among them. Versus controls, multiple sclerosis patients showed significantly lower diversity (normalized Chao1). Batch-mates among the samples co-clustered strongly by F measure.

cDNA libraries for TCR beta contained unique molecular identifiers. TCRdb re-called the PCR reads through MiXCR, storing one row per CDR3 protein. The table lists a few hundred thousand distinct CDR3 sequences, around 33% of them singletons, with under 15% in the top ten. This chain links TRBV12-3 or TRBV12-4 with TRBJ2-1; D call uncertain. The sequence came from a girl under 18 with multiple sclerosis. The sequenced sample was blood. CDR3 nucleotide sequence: TGTGCCAGCAGTTCCGCAGCTAGCAATGAGCAGTTCTTC. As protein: CASSSAASNEQFF.